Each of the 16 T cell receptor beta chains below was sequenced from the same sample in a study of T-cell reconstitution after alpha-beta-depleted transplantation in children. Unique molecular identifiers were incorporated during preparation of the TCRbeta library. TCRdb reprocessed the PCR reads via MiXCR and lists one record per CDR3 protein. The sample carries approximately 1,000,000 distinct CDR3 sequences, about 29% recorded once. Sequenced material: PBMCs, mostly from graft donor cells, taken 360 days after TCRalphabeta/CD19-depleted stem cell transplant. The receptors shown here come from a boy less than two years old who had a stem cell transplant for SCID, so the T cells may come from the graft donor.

This CDR3 is CASSLRQGPRDEQFF. For the CDR3, the DNA is TGTGCCAGCAGCTTACGGCAGGGGCCTAGGGATGAGCAGTTCTTC. The J gene is TRBJ2-1, the V gene TRBV7-3; tentative D call: TRBD1 (6 bases). Between the trimmed V and J ends, which lost 2 bases and 8 bases, there was a span of 16 bases. Germline CDR1 SGHTA, CDR2 FQGTGA. This CDR3 contains 15 residues.

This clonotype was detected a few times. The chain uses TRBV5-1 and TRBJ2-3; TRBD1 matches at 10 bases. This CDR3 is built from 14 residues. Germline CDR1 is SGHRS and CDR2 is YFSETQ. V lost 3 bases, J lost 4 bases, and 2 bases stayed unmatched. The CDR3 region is CASSYGQGADTQYF. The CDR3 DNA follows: TGCGCCAGCAGCTACGGACAGGGGGCAGATACGCAGTATTTT.

The CDR3 DNA reads TGCGCCAGCAGCCACTTGACAGAGCAAGAGACCCAGTACTTC. Encoded protein: CASSHLTEQETQYF. The V call is TRBV4-1, the J call TRBJ2-5; TRBD1 is a possible D gene (5 bases). This CDR3 is 14 amino acids long. Germline assignment: CDR1 MGHRA and CDR2 YSYEKL. With 3 bases removed from V and 2 bases from J, the gap between germline ends came to 10 bases.

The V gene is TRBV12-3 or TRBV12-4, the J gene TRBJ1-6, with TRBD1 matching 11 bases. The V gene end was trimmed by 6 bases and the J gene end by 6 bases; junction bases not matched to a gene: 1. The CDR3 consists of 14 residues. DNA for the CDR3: TGTGCCAGCAGGGACAGGGGGCTTAATTCACCCCTCCACTTT. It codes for CASRDRGLNSPLHF.

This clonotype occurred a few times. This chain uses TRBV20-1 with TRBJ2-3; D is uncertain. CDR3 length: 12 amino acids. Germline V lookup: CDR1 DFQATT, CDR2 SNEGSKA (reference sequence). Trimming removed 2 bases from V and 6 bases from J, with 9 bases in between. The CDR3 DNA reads TGCAGTGCTAGACAGGCCACTGATACGCAGTATTTT. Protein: CSARQATDTQYF.

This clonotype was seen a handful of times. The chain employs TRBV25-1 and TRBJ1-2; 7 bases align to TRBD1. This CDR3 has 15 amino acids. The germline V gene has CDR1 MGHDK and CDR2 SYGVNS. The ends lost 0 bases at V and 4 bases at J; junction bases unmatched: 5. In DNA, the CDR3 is TGTGCCAGCAGTGAATATACCTGGGACAGCTATGGCTACACCTTC. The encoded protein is CASSEYTWDSYGYTF.

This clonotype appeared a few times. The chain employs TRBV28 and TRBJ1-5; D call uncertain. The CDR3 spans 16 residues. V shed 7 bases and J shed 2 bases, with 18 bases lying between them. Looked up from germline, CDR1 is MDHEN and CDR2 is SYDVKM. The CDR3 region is CASTRIKVLGNQPQHF. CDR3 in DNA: TGTGCCAGCACCCGGATCAAGGTATTGGGCAATCAGCCCCAGCATTTT. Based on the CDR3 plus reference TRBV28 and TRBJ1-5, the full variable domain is DVKVTQSSRYLVKRTGEKVFLECVQDMDHENMFWYRQDPGLGLRLIYFSYDVKMKEKGDIPEGYSVSREKKERFSLILESASTNQTSMYLCASTRIKVLGNQPQHFGDGTRLSIL.

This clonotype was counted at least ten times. The CDR3 spells CASSPPSGDTQYF. In DNA form, the CDR3 reads TGCGCCAGCAGCCCACCCTCCGGAGATACGCAGTATTTT. This sequence joins TRBV4-1 and TRBJ2-3; D gene ambiguous. The V and J ends lost 4 bases and 5 bases respectively, with 10 bases between them. The CDR3 has 13 amino acids. CDR1 is MGHRA and CDR2 is YSYEKL in the germline V gene.

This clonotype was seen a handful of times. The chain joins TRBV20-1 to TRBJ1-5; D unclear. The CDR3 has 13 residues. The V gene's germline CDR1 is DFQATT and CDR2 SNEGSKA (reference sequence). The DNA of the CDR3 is TGCAGGGCGATCTCTGCCGTAGGTCAGCCCCAGCATTTT. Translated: CRAISAVGQPQHF.

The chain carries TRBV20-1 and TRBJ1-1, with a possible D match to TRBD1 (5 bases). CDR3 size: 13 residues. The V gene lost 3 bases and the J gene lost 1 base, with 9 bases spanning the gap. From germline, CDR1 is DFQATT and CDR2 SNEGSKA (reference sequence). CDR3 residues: CSASGGGNTEAFF. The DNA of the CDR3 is TGCAGTGCTAGCGGGGGTGGGAACACTGAAGCTTTCTTT.

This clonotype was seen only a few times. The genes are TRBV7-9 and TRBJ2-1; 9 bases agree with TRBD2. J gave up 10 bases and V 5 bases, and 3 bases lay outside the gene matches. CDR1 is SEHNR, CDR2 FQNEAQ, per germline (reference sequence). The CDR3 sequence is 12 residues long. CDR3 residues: CASSPSGTEQFF. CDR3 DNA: TGTGCCAGCAGCCCTAGCGGGACCGAGCAGTTCTTC.

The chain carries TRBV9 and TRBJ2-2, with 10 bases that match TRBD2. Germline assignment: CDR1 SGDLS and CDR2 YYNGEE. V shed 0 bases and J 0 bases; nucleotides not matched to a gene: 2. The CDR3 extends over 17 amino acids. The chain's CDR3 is CASSVDLAGANTGELFF. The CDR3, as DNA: TGTGCCAGCAGCGTAGATCTAGCGGGGGCGAACACCGGGGAGCTGTTTTTT.

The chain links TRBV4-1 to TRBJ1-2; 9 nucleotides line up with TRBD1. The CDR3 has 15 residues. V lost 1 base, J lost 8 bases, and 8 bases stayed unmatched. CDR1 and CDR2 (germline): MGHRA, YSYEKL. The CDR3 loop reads CASSQVPGTGTGYTF. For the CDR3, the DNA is TGCGCCAGCAGCCAAGTTCCCGGGACAGGGACCGGCTACACCTTC.

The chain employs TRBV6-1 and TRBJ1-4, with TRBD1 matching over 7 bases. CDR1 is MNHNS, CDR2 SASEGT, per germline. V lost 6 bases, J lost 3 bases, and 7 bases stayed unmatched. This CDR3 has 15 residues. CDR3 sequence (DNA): TGTGCCAGCAGACCCGACAGGGAGGCTAATGAAAAACTGTTTTTT. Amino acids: CASRPDREANEKLFF.

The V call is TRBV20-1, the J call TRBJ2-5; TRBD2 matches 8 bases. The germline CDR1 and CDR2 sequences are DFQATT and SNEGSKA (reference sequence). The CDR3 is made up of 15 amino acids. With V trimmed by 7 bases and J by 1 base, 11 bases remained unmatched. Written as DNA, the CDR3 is TGCAGTGTTCCTGGGGGCACTAGCGGCCAAGAGACCCAGTACTTC. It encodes CSVPGGTSGQETQYF.

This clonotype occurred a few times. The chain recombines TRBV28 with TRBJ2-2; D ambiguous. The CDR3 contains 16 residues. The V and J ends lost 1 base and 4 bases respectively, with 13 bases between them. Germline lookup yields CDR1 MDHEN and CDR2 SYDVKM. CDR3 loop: CASSLLPGYRTGELFF. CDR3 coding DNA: TGTGCCAGCAGTTTATTGCCCGGGTATCGCACCGGGGAGCTGTTTTTT.